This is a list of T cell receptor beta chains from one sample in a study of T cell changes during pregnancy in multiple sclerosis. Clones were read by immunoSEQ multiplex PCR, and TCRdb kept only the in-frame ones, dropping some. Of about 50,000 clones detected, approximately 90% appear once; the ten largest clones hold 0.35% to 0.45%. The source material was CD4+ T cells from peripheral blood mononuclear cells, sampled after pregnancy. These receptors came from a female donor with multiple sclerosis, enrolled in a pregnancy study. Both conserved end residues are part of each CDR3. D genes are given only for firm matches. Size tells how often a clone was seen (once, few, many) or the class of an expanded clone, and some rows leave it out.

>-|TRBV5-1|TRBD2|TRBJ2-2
TGCGCCAGCAGCCCCGCGGTAGCGGGAGACGGGGAGCTGTTTTTT
CASSPAVAGDGELFF
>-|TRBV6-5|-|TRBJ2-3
TGTGCCAGCAGTTCTAGGGGGTTAGATACGCAGTATTTT
CASSSRGLDTQYF
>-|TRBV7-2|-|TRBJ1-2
TGTGCCAGCACCCCCTCGCAGGTGATTAGCTATGGCTACACCTTC
CASTPSQVISYGYTF
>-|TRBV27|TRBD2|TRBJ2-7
TGTGCCAGCAGTTCTCCGGGACTACCCTACGAGCAGTACTTC
CASSSPGLPYEQYF
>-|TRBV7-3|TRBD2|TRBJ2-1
TGTGCCAGCAGCTTAGGGTACTCTAGCGGGAGAGTTTACAATGAGCAGTTCTTC
CASSLGYSSGRVYNEQFF
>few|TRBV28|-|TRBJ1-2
TGTGCCAGCAGACGAACAGGGACACCTAACTATGGCTACACCTTC
CASRRTGTPNYGYTF
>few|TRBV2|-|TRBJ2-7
TGTGCCAGCGGAGCCAGGGCCCGCTCCTACGAGCAGTACTTC
CASGARARSYEQYF
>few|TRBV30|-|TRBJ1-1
TGTGCCTGGAGTAGAGACGGACTTACTGAAGCTTTCTTT
CAWSRDGLTEAFF
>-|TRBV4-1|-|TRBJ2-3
TGCGCCAGCAGCCAGGCCGACGGGTGGGCAGGGACAGATACGCAGTATTTT
CASSQADGWAGTDTQYF
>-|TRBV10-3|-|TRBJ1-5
TGTGCCATCAGTGAGTTGGAGAATCAGCCCCAGCATTTT
CAISELENQPQHF
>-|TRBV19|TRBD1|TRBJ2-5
TGTGCCAGTAGTCGGACCTGGATCCCGACCCCGACAGGGAAACAAGAGACCCAGTACTTC
CASSRTWIPTPTGKQETQYF
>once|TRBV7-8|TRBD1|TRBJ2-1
TGTGCCAGCAGCTTAGACAGGGGGCGCGTTGTTATTTACAATGAGCAGTTCTTC
CASSLDRGRVVIYNEQFF
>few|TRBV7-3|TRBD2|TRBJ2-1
TGTGCCAGCAGCTCTCCCCTAGCGGCTCTCGGGAAGCAGTTCTTC
CASSSPLAALGKQFF
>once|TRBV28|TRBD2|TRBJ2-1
TGTGCCAGCAGTTCCTCTAGCGGTGGTAGCTCCTACAATGAGCAGTTCTTC
CASSSSSGGSSYNEQFF
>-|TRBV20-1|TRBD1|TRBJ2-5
TGCAGTGCCGGGACAGAAGAGACCCAGTACTTC
CSAGTEETQYF
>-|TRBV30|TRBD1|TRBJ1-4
TGTGCCTGGAGTGAGGACAGGGTGTTAAGGGGTAATGAAAAACTGTTTTTT
CAWSEDRVLRGNEKLFF
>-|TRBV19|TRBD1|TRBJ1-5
TGTGCCAGTAGTATGGGCAGGGGGCTGGGCCAGCCCCAGCATTTT
CASSMGRGLGQPQHF
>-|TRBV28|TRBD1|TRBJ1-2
TGTGCCAGCAGTCCGACAGGGGACTATGGCTACACCTTC
CASSPTGDYGYTF
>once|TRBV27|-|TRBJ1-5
TGTGCCAGCAGTTTATTATCCGGGTATCAGCCCCAGCATTTT
CASSLLSGYQPQHF
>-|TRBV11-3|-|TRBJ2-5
TGTGCCAGCAGCTTAGAATCAGGACTCCAAGAGACCCAGTACTTC
CASSLESGLQETQYF
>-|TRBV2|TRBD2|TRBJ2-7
TGTGCCAGCAACCGGGGACTAGCGGGAGGAACCGAGCAGTACTTC
CASNRGLAGGTEQYF
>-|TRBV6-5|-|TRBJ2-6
TGTGCCAGCAGTACAGGGCTTGGGGCCAACGTCCTGACTTTC
CASSTGLGANVLTF
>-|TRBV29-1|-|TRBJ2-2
TGCAGCGTTGAGATTGGGGTAAACACCGGGGAGTTGTTTTTT
CSVEIGVNTGELFF
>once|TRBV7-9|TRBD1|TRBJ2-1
TGTGCCAGCAGACGGGGACAGGGCATCTACAATGAGCAGTTCTTC
CASRRGQGIYNEQFF
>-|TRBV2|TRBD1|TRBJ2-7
TGTGCCAGCGATATCGGGACAGGATCCTACGAGCAGTACTTC
CASDIGTGSYEQYF
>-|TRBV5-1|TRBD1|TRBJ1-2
TGCGCCAGCAGACGAGACAGGGGGCACACCAACTTC
CASRRDRGHTNF
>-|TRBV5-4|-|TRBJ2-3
TGTGCCAGCAGCTTAGGAGGGGTAGCAGATACGCAGTATTTT
CASSLGGVADTQYF
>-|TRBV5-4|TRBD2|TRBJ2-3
TGTGCCAGCAGCTTCGAGGGAGGGCCGGACGATACGCAGTATTTT
CASSFEGGPDDTQYF
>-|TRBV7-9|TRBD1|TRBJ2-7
TGTGCCAGCAGCTACAACACCGGGACAGGGGATGTCGAGCAGTACTTC
CASSYNTGTGDVEQYF
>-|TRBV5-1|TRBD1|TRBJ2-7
TGCGCCAGCAGCTCCTATCGACAGGGGGGCTACGAGCAGTACTTC
CASSSYRQGGYEQYF
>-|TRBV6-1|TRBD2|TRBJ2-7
TGTGCCAGCACCGTCGGGACTAGTTCGTACGAGCAGTACTTC
CASTVGTSSYEQYF
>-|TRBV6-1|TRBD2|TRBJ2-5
TGTGCCAGCAGTCTGGGACTAGCCGAGGAGACCCAGTACTTC
CASSLGLAEETQYF
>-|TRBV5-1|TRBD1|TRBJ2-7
TGCGCCAGCAGCTTGGGGGGACTGGACAGGGAAAGGTACGAGCAGTACTTC
CASSLGGLDRERYEQYF
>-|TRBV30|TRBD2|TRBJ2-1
TGTGCCTGGAGTGTAGCTAGGAGATCTAGCGGGGCCTACAATGAGCAGTTCTTC
CAWSVARRSSGAYNEQFF
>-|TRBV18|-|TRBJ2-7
TGTGCCAGCTCATCCCCTAGCTCCTACGAGCAGTACTTC
CASSSPSSYEQYF
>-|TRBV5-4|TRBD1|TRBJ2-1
TGTGCCAGCAGCCCCGACAGGACAGGGTCCTACAATGAGCAGTTCTTC
CASSPDRTGSYNEQFF
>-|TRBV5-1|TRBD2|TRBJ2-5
TGCGCCAGCAGCGCGGGAGGGCCACAGCAAGAGACCCAGTACTTC
CASSAGGPQQETQYF
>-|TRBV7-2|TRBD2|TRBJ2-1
TGTGCCAGCAGCAGGACTAGCAGAGGCTCCTACAATGAGCAGTTCTTC
CASSRTSRGSYNEQFF